The entry that follows covers one T cell receptor beta chain sequence. This sample stems from a study of cytomegalovirus exposure and HLA in healthy donors. The germline gives CDR1 ENHRY, CDR2 SYGVKD. CDR3 length equals 16 residues. The trim removed 0 bases at V and 4 bases at J, leaving 5 bases unmatched. The study ran its PCR with 60 Vbeta and 13 Jbeta primers. Clones were read by immunoSEQ multiplex PCR, and TCRdb kept only the in-frame ones, dropping some. Counted here are around 160,000 clones, roughly 73% occurring once; the ten biggest clones make up about 4.9%. The J gene is TRBJ1-5, the V gene TRBV10-3; 8 bases agree with TRBD1. The sample taken for sequencing was PBMCs. This TCR came from a male donor in good health and CMV-seronegative. The CDR3, as DNA: TGTGCCATCAGTGAGTCGATCAGGGGGCCAAATCAGCCCCAGCATTTT. Amino acids: CAISESIRGPNQPQHF.